The T cell receptor beta chain described here comes from a study of regulatory T cells in long-lasting Graves disease. Germline V CDR1 and CDR2: SGHTA, FQGNSA. The CDR3 has 13 amino acids. Trimming took off 2 bases at V and 3 bases at J, with 7 bases between the two ends. Specified time point: newly diagnosed GD, antithyroid drugs for less than 3 months. From RNA extracted from PBMCs, the TCR library was made. A few counts support this clonotype. Construction of the TCR beta libraries employed iRepertoire HTBI primers in conjunction with Arm-PCR of CDR3 regions. TCRdb re-called the multiplex PCR reads through MiXCR, storing one row per CDR3 protein. The data show about 620,000 distinct CDR3 sequences, 16% seen once. The same specimen was also included in a second study, on T cells in Graves' hyperthyroidism and ophthalmopathy. Turning to that study: HTBI primers were employed in a first-round RT-PCR of the TCR CDR3.

The chain joins TRBV7-2 to TRBJ1-2; D not resolved. This receptor was identified in a woman aged 25 to 39 with Graves disease. The sequenced sample was peripheral blood mononuclear cells (PBMCs), obtained at new diagnosis, from a patient treated with antithyroid drugs. The CDR3, as DNA: TGTGCCAGCAGCTTATGGAATGACTATGGCTACACCTTC. Translation: CASSLWNDYGYTF. Full variable domain (remainder filled in from reference TRBV7-2 and TRBJ1-2): GAGVSQSPSNKVTEKGKDVELRCDPISGHTALYWYRQSLGQGLEFLIYFQGNSAPDKSGLPSDRFSAERTGGSVSTLTIQRTQQEDSAVYLCASSLWNDYGYTFGSGTRLTVV.